The rows below give T cell receptor beta chains drawn from one sample of a study of shared clonotypes between healthy human individuals. Measured with immunoSEQ multiplex PCR; TCRdb has only the in-frame clones, and not every one. The table lists over a million clones, around 98.5% of them singletons. Sequencing was done on a sample of naive CD4+ T cells sorted from blood. Receptors originate from a man aged 25-45 years in good health. The CDR3 runs from the conserved cysteine through the conserved F or W. The order of the fields is J gene, V gene, clone size, D gene, CDR3 DNA, CDR3 protein. The D gene is left open where the match is weak. Clone size appears in some rows only: once, few, many, or a class for an expanded clone.

TRBJ2-5 | TRBV5-4 | . | . | TGTGCCAGCAGCTCCGAACGGACCCAGTACTTC | CASSSERTQYF
TRBJ2-7 | TRBV7-9 | . | TRBD1 | TGTGCCAGCAGTCTAGTTACAGGGGAATACGAGCAGTACTTC | CASSLVTGEYEQYF
TRBJ1-2 | TRBV30 | . | . | TGTGCCTGGAGCCGGGGACGGTCCCTGTTAGGCTACACCTTC | CAWSRGRSLLGYTF
TRBJ1-1 | TRBV28 | . | . | TGTGCCAGCACCTGGGGGTGGAACACTGAAGCTTTCTTT | CASTWGWNTEAFF
TRBJ2-5 | TRBV6-5 | . | . | TGTGCCAGCAGTTATCAAGATGAGACCCAGTACTTC | CASSYQDETQYF
TRBJ2-3 | TRBV7-3 | . | . | TGTGCCAGCAGCTTACTAGGCCCAGATACGCAGTATTTT | CASSLLGPDTQYF
TRBJ2-5 | TRBV9 | . | . | TGTGCCAGCAGCGTAGACGAGGTAATTGAGACCCAGTACTTC | CASSVDEVIETQYF
TRBJ2-5 | TRBV7-7 | . | TRBD2 | TGTGCCAGCAGCCCCACGAAGATTCGGGAGGACCAAGAGACCCAGTACTTC | CASSPTKIREDQETQYF
TRBJ2-1 | TRBV7-9 | . | . | TGTGCCAGCAGCTTATGGCTTAACAATGAGCAGTTCTTC | CASSLWLNNEQFF
TRBJ2-1 | TRBV7-2 | . | . | TGTGCCAGCAGCTTAGGAGGGTACGACAATGAGCAGTTCTTC | CASSLGGYDNEQFF
TRBJ1-1 | TRBV5-4 | . | . | TGTGCCAGCAGCCCAGAGGCGCAGGGGACTGGCACTGAAGCTTTCTTT | CASSPEAQGTGTEAFF
TRBJ1-1 | TRBV2 | . | . | TGTGCCAGCTCCAACAGCAATGAAGCTTTCTTT | CASSNSNEAFF
TRBJ1-1 | TRBV5-1 | . | . | TGCGCCAGCAGCTCCACAGGTACGAACACTGAAGCTTTCTTT | CASSSTGTNTEAFF
TRBJ2-7 | TRBV6-5 | . | TRBD1 | TGTGCCAGCAGTTCAACCGTGACAGGGGGCCACGAGCAGTACTTC | CASSSTVTGGHEQYF
TRBJ2-3 | TRBV29-1 | . | . | TGCAGCGTTGATCAAGATGGCACAGATACGCAGTATTTT | CSVDQDGTDTQYF
TRBJ2-1 | TRBV5-1 | . | . | TGCGCCAGCAGCTTGAACTCCGGGCCTAACAATGAGCAGTTCTTC | CASSLNSGPNNEQFF
TRBJ2-5 | TRBV7-9 | . | TRBD1 | TGTGCCAGCAGCCGAAGGGGGCCCCAAGGAGAGACCCAGTACTTC | CASSRRGPQGETQYF
TRBJ2-5 | TRBV28 | . | . | TGTGCCAGCAGCCGAGCACCGGGACAAATGCCGAAGACCCAGTACTTC | CASSRAPGQMPKTQYF
TRBJ1-4 | TRBV7-6 | . | TRBD1 | TGTGCCAGCAGCTTAGGACAGGGGGCGCGTGAAAAACTGTTTTTT | CASSLGQGAREKLFF
TRBJ1-2 | TRBV30 | . | TRBD1 | TGTGCCTGGAAACAGGGGATTCATCACTATGGCTACACCTTC | CAWKQGIHHYGYTF
TRBJ2-7 | TRBV18 | . | . | TGTGCCAGCTCACGGCAGTACGAGCAGTACTTC | CASSRQYEQYF
TRBJ2-7 | TRBV7-3 | . | . | TGTGCCAGCAGCTTAAACGGGGCCATCCCCTACGAGCAGTACTTC | CASSLNGAIPYEQYF
TRBJ1-1 | TRBV6-5 | . | TRBD1 | TGTGCCAGCAGTCATAATCGACAGGGGAACACTGAAGCTTTCTTT | CASSHNRQGNTEAFF
TRBJ2-1 | TRBV27 | once | . | TGTGCCAGCAGTTTATCTAGGTACAATGAGCAGTTCTTC | CASSLSRYNEQFF
TRBJ2-1 | TRBV5-5 | . | . | TGTGCCAGCAGGGGTGCAACCGGGGGGACAGGCCGATACAATGAGCAGTTCTTC | CASRGATGGTGRYNEQFF
TRBJ2-3 | TRBV5-1 | . | TRBD2 | TGCGCCAGCAGCTTCGGACTAGCTGGCACAGATACGCAGTATTTT | CASSFGLAGTDTQYF
TRBJ1-2 | TRBV7-2 | . | TRBD1 | TGTGCCAGCAGCTCTAGACAGGGAATTGGTAATGGCTACACCTTC | CASSSRQGIGNGYTF
TRBJ2-5 | TRBV5-1 | . | . | TGCGCCAGCAGCTTGACAGGGAAGCAAGAGACCCAGTACTTC | CASSLTGKQETQYF
TRBJ2-7 | TRBV5-5 | . | TRBD2 | TGTGCCAGCAGCTTGGTATTGACTAGCGGGGACACATACGCGGGGTACTTC | CASSLVLTSGDTYAGYF
TRBJ2-5 | TRBV15 | . | . | TGTGCCACCAGCAGAGCCGGGCCCGGAGGTGAAGAGACCCAGTACTTC | CATSRAGPGGEETQYF
TRBJ2-7 | TRBV11-2 | few | TRBD2 | TGTGCCAGCAGCTTAGTAGCGGGAGGACCTATGCAGTACTTC | CASSLVAGGPMQYF
TRBJ1-4 | TRBV7-9 | . | . | TGTGCCAGTTCACAGAGGGAAAATGAAAAACTGTTTTTT | CASSQRENEKLFF
TRBJ1-3 | TRBV6-5 | . | . | TGTGCCAGCAGTTCTTTTAGCTCTGGAAACACCATATATTTT | CASSSFSSGNTIYF
TRBJ2-7 | TRBV5-5 | . | . | TGTGCCAGCAGGCGCGACAGGGGAGGGGAGCAGTACTTC | CASRRDRGGEQYF
TRBJ2-3 | TRBV9 | . | . | TGTGCCAGCAGCGTGGTAGAAAGAGATACGCAGTATTTT | CASSVVERDTQYF
TRBJ2-7 | TRBV7-9 | . | TRBD2 | TGTGCCAGCAGCCAAGAGGTAGCGGGAGCGAACGAGCAGTACTTC | CASSQEVAGANEQYF